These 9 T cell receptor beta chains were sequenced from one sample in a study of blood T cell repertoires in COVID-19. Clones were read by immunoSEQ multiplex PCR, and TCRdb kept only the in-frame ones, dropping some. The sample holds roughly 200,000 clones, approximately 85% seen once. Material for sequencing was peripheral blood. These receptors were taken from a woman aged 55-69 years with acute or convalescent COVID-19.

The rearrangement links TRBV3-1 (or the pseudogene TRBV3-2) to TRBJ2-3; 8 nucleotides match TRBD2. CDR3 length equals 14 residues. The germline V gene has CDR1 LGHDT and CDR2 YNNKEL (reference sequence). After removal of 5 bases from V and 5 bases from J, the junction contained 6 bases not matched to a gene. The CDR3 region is CASSYGTRGDTQYF. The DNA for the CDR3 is TGTGCCAGCAGCTACGGGACTAGGGGAGATACGCAGTATTTT.

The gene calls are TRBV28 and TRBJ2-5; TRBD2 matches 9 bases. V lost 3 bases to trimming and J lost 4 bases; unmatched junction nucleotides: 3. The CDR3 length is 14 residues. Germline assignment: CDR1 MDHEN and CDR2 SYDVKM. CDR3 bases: TGTGCCAGCAGTTTGGCGGGGGGGGCAGAGACCCAGTACTTC. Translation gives CASSLAGGAETQYF.

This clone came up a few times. This chain's CDR3 is CASSFRGPGELFF. CDR3 DNA sequence: TGTGCCAGCAGCTTCCGAGGCCCCGGGGAGCTGTTTTTT. The chain links TRBV7-9 to TRBJ2-2; D is ambiguous. Germline loops: CDR1 SEHNR, CDR2 FQNEAQ (reference sequence). The germline V and J ends were trimmed by 3 bases and 6 bases, with 8 bases remaining between them. The CDR3 sequence is 13 residues long.

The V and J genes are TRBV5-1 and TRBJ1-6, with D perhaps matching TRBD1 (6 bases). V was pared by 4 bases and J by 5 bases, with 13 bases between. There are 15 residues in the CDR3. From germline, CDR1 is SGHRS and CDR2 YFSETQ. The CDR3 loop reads CASSPYRDNNSPLHF. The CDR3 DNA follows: TGCGCCAGCAGCCCTTACCGGGACAATAATTCACCCCTCCACTTT.

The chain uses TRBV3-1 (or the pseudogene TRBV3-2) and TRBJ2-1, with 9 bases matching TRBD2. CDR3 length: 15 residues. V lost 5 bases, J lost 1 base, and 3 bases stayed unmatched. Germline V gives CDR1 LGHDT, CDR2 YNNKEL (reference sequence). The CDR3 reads CASSSSGMSYNEQFF. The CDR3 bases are TGTGCCAGCAGCTCTAGCGGGATGTCCTACAATGAGCAGTTCTTC.

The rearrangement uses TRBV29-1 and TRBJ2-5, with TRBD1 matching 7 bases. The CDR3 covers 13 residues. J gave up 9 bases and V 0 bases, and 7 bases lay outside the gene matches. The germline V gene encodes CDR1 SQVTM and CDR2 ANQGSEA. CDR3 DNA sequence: TGCAGCGTTGAAGACTCAGGGGGAGCGTCCCAGTACTTC. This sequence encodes CSVEDSGGASQYF.

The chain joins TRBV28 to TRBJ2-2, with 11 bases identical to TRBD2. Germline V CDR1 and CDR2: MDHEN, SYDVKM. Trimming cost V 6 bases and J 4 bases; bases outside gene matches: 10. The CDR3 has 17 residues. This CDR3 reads CASSLSGRALATGELFF. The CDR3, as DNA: TGTGCCAGCAGCCTTAGCGGGAGGGCCCTAGCCACCGGGGAGCTGTTTTTT.

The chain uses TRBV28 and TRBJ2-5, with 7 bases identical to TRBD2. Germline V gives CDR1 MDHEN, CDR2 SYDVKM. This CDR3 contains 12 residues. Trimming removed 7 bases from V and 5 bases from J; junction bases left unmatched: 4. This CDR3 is CASTLGGETQYF. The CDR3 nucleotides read TGTGCCAGCACACTGGGAGGGGAGACCCAGTACTTC.

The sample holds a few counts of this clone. CDR3 in DNA: TGTGCCAGCATAACACCGGGGGAAGGCAATGAGCAGTTCTTC. Translation gives CASITPGEGNEQFF. The V and J genes are TRBV2 and TRBJ2-1; D is possibly TRBD2 (6 bases). With 7 bases removed from V and 6 bases from J, the gap between germline ends came to 16 bases. Per the germline V gene, CDR1 is SNHLY and CDR2 is FYNNEI. CDR3 length equals 14 residues.